Below, 10 T cell receptor beta chains from the same sample are listed, as sequenced in a study of shared clonotypes between healthy human individuals. Method: immunoSEQ multiplex PCR; TCRdb's copy keeps in-frame clones and lacks some. The sample shows about 1 million clones, about 70% of them seen only once. The sample taken for sequencing was memory CD4+ T cells sorted from blood. Subset noted: CD45RA-negative fraction. These TCRs come from a man aged 18-30 years in good health.

The chain uses TRBV5-4 and TRBJ1-6; no firm D call. This CDR3 is built from 14 residues. Trimming shortened V by 0 bases and J by 6 bases, and 7 bases separated the two germline ends. Looked up from germline, CDR1 is SGHNT and CDR2 is YYREEE (reference sequence). CDR3 in DNA: TGTGCCAGCAGCTTGGGGCTAATTAATTCACCCCTCCACTTT. Translated, it gives CASSLGLINSPLHF.

The chain is built from TRBV5-4 and TRBJ2-1; tentatively, D is TRBD1 (6 bases). CDR1 and CDR2 from the germline V gene are SGHNT and YYREEE (reference sequence). CDR3 length equals 15 residues. Deletions cut 4 bases from V and 3 bases from J, with 14 bases between. CDR3 sequence: CASSPRGPSYNEQFF. The CDR3 DNA reads TGTGCCAGCAGCCCCAGGGGTCCTAGCTACAATGAGCAGTTCTTC.

About this clone itself: A much larger clone differs from this one at a single base, so this may be a read error. The chain employs TRBV11-2 and TRBJ1-2; 7 bases are a match to TRBD1. V lost 6 bases to trimming and J lost 4 bases; unmatched junction nucleotides: 5. Looked up from germline, CDR1 is SGHAT and CDR2 is FQNNGV. CDR3 size: 13 residues. CDR3 nucleotide sequence: TGTGCCAGCAGTACCGGGACAGCCTATGGCTACACCTTC. The encoded protein is CASSTGTAYGYTF.

The chain joins TRBV18 to TRBJ2-7, with TRBD1 matching over 7 bases. Germline V gene sequence: CDR1 KGHSH, CDR2 LQKENI. This CDR3 has 13 residues. V lost 6 bases, J lost 3 bases, and 5 bases stayed unmatched. The CDR3 sequence is CASSPGQYYEQYF. In DNA form, the CDR3 reads TGTGCCAGCTCCCCGGGACAGTACTACGAGCAGTACTTC.

In regard to this clone: This may be a read error, as it is one base from a much larger clone. Other DNA sequences in the same sample also yield this CDR3. This sequence joins TRBV4-1 and TRBJ1-4; no reliable D call. From germline, CDR1 is MGHRA and CDR2 YSYEKL. This CDR3 region has 16 residues. CDR3 coding DNA: TGTGCCAGCAGCCAAGTTTTGGGTTCAACTAATGAAAAACTGTTTTTT. Translated: CASSQVLGSTNEKLFF.

The chain links TRBV9 to TRBJ2-1, with no clear D. CDR3 length: 13 amino acids. Per germline, CDR1 SGDLS and CDR2 YYNGEE. Trimming removed 3 bases at V and 5 bases at J, with 9 bases between. As DNA, the CDR3 is TGTGCCAGCAGCGCCCGACTGAACAATGAGCAGTTCTTC. Residues: CASSARLNNEQFF.

The sample holds a few counts of this clone. The chain is built from TRBV7-9 and TRBJ1-2, with 8 positions matching TRBD1. Trimming took 7 bases from V and 8 from J; bases not matched to a gene: 3. Looked up from germline, CDR1 is SEHNR and CDR2 is FQNEAQ (reference sequence). CDR3 length: 11 residues. The CDR3 spells CASNDRGGYTF. Written as DNA, the CDR3 is TGTGCCAGCAATGACAGGGGCGGCTACACCTTC.

This rearrangement joins TRBV14 to TRBJ2-7; D unclear. Germline V CDR1 and CDR2: SGHDN, FVKESK. Between the trimmed V and J ends, which lost 2 bases and 12 bases, there was a span of 14 bases. The CDR3 length is 12 residues. DNA of the CDR3: TGTGCCAGCAGCCAATCTTCCAGGCCACGGTACTTC. This encodes CASSQSSRPRYF.

The rearrangement joins TRBV7-8 to TRBJ1-1, with D tentatively TRBD1 (5 bases). V was cut by 1 base and J by 0 bases, with 12 bases left in between. This CDR3 has 16 residues. Germline assignment: CDR1 SGHVS and CDR2 FQNEAQ. The CDR3 nucleotides read TGTGCCAGCAGCTTAGGGACAAGTAATCTGAACACTGAAGCTTTCTTT. The encoded protein is CASSLGTSNLNTEAFF. The variable domain in full, completed from reference TRBV7-8 and TRBJ1-1, reads GAGVSQSPRYKVAKRGQDVALRCDPISGHVSLFWYQQALGQGPEFLTYFQNEAQLDKSGLPSDRFFAERPEGSVSTLKIQRTQQEDSAVYLCASSLGTSNLNTEAFFGQGTRLTVV.

The V and J genes are TRBV14 and TRBJ2-3, with TRBD2 identical over 8 bases. This CDR3 is 17 amino acids long. V was clipped by 2 bases and J by 8 bases; unmatched bases: 15. The germline gives CDR1 SGHDN, CDR2 FVKESK. The CDR3 nucleotides are TGTGCCAGCAGCCAACATCAGACTAGCGTTTCCCCCAGTACGCAGTATTTT. Translated: CASSQHQTSVSPSTQYF.